These 26 T cell receptor beta chains share one sample of origin, sequenced in a study of CD8 T cells in ankylosing spondylitis. TCRdb recomputed calls from the 5' RACE reads with MiXCR, one row per CDR3 protein. Of more than 150,000 distinct CDR3 sequences in the sample, around a sixth were seen once. Sequenced: blood, either unsorted or a sorted T cell fraction (not recorded which). All receptors derive from a male donor aged 10 to 30 with ankylosing spondylitis or in good health (not recorded which).

This clonotype turned up a few times. V is TRBV5-1 and J is TRBJ2-1; 9 bases are a match to TRBD1. Germline lookup yields CDR1 SGHRS and CDR2 YFSETQ. Germline trimming cut 4 bases from V and 7 bases from J; bases unmatched to any gene: 12. The CDR3 totals 16 residues. The CDR3: CASSTQGGQGLNEQFF. The CDR3 DNA is TGCGCCAGCAGCACCCAGGGTGGACAGGGGTTGAATGAGCAGTTCTTC.

The rearrangement uses TRBV7-9 and TRBJ2-1, with 11 nucleotides matching TRBD2. CDR3 length: 16 amino acids. Germline CDR1 is SEHNR and CDR2 is FQNEAQ (reference sequence). J gave up 2 bases and V 5 bases, and 5 bases lay outside the gene matches. The CDR3 here is CASSGLAGGTYNEQFF. Written as DNA, the CDR3 is TGTGCCAGCAGCGGATTAGCGGGAGGGACCTACAATGAGCAGTTCTTC. The full variable domain, in which reference TRBV7-9 and TRBJ2-1 provide the parts outside the CDR3, is DTGVSQNPRHKITKRGQNVTFRCDPISEHNRLYWYRQTLGQGPEFLTYFQNEAQLEKSRLLSDRFSAERPKGSFSTLEIQRTEQGDSAMYLCASSGLAGGTYNEQFFGPGTRLTVL.

This clonotype was seen repeatedly, ten times or more. The CDR3 DNA sequence: TGTGCCAGCTCACCAGACGGACTAGCTCCAGATACGCAGTATTTT. Translation gives CASSPDGLAPDTQYF. This chain links TRBV18 with TRBJ2-3, with 8 bases that match TRBD2. Trimming removed 2 bases from V and 4 bases from J; junction bases left unmatched: 5. Germline V CDR1 and CDR2: KGHSH, LQKENI. The CDR3 covers 15 residues.

As regards this clonotype: A much larger clone differs by one base, so this may be a read error. The J gene is TRBJ2-3, the V gene TRBV7-3; a weak D match, TRBD2 (6 bases). This CDR3 is 14 amino acids long. Germline CDR1 reads SGHTA; CDR2 reads FQGTGA. V lost 5 bases to trimming and J lost 0 bases, with 9 bases between them. The CDR3 region has the DNA TGTGCCAGCAGCCCGGGACTCAGCACAGATACGCAGTATTTT. This codes for CASSPGLSTDTQYF. Full variable domain (outside the CDR3, taken from reference TRBV7-3 and TRBJ2-3): GAGVSQTPSNKVTEKGKYVELRCDPISGHTALYWYRQSLGQGPEFLIYFQGTGAADDSGLPNDRFFAVRPEGSVSTLKIQRTERGDSAVYLCASSPGLSTDTQYFGPGTRLTVL.

This clonotype was found many times. The J gene is TRBJ1-6, the V gene TRBV20-1; no definite D call. V lost 0 bases and J lost 9, with 15 bases in between. CDR1 and CDR2 from the germline V gene are DFQATT and SNEGSKA (reference sequence). The CDR3 sequence is 15 residues long. CDR3 bases: TGCAGTGCTAGAGAGGCCCACGGACGTGGTTCACCCCTCCACTTT. Translation: CSAREAHGRGSPLHF.

The V call is TRBV11-3, the J call TRBJ2-1; D possibly corresponds to TRBD2 (6 bases). V lost 2 bases and J 4 bases, leaving 15 bases between the germline ends. The germline gives CDR1 SGHNT, CDR2 YENEEA. This CDR3 region has 16 residues. DNA for the CDR3: TGTGCCAGCAGCTTAACTTTTCTAGCGCCTTACAATGAGCAGTTCTTC. Encoded protein: CASSLTFLAPYNEQFF. The full variable domain, in which reference TRBV11-3 and TRBJ2-1 provide the parts outside the CDR3, is EAGVVQSPRYKIIEKKQPVAFWCNPISGHNTLYWYLQNLGQGPELLIRYENEEAVDDSQLPKDRFSAERLKGVDSTLKIQPAELGDSAVYLCASSLTFLAPYNEQFFGPGTRLTVL.

This chain joins TRBV7-6 and TRBJ2-7, with 8 bases matching TRBD2. Germline assignment: CDR1 SGHVS and CDR2 FNYEAQ. CDR3 length: 17 residues. Trimming at V came to 5 bases and at J to 1 base, leaving 13 bases not matched to a gene. CDR3 in DNA: TGTGCCAGCAGCGAGGGGACTAGGGGGTCCGGGTCCTACGAGCAGTACTTC. Its protein product is CASSEGTRGSGSYEQYF. Together with reference TRBV7-6 and TRBJ2-7, the CDR3 gives the full variable domain: GAGVSQSPRYKVTKRGQDVALRCDPISGHVSLYWYRQALGQGPEFLTYFNYEAQQDKSGLPNDRFSAERPEGSISTLTIQRTEQRDSAMYRCASSEGTRGSGSYEQYFGPGTRLTVT.

The chain has TRBV20-1 and TRBJ2-7; D is ambiguous. Germline lookup yields CDR1 DFQATT and CDR2 SNEGSKA (reference sequence). The CDR3 runs to 12 residues. Deletions cut 3 bases from V and 6 bases from J, with 12 bases between. The CDR3 loop is CSARGSPLEQYF. Here the CDR3 DNA reads TGCAGTGCTAGGGGATCGCCCCTCGAGCAGTACTTC.

This clonotype was recorded at least ten times. This rearrangement joins TRBV20-1 to TRBJ2-2, with 9 bases fitting TRBD2. V gave up 3 bases and J gave up 5 bases; unmatched junction bases: 4. This CDR3 region has 14 residues. Germline CDR1 DFQATT, CDR2 SNEGSKA (reference sequence). CDR3 nucleotides: TGCAGTGCTAGTGGGCTAGCGGGGACCGGGGAGCTGTTTTTT. Encoded protein: CSASGLAGTGELFF.

The V call is TRBV6-1, the J call TRBJ2-1; maybe TRBD1 (5 bases). This CDR3 is 15 amino acids long. Germline assignment: CDR1 MNHNS and CDR2 SASEGT. V was shortened by 6 bases and J by 2 bases, with 14 bases between the two germline ends. The CDR3 region is CASSQAGPPYNEQFF. In DNA form, the CDR3 reads TGTGCCAGCAGCCAAGCAGGGCCTCCCTACAATGAGCAGTTCTTC.

At least ten counts were recorded for this clonotype. The rearrangement uses TRBV6-2 or TRBV6-3 and TRBJ1-1, with TRBD1 identical over 8 bases. CDR1 is MNHEY, CDR2 SVGEGT, per germline. The CDR3 is 16 amino acids. The V gene end was trimmed by 2 bases and the J gene end by 1 base; junction bases not matched to a gene: 6. CDR3 DNA: TGTGCCAGCAGTTACCGACTTGGGACAGGGAACACTGAAGCTTTCTTT. Translated: CASSYRLGTGNTEAFF.

This clonotype was observed at least ten times. The CDR3 DNA reads TGTGCTAGTGGTTCAAGAATAATCCGGGGGCGTGAAGGCTACACCTTC. It translates to CASGSRIIRGREGYTF. The chain links TRBV12-5 to TRBJ1-2; TRBD1 is a possible D gene (6 bases). CDR3 length equals 16 residues. V was trimmed by 4 bases and J by 8 bases, leaving 23 bases between them. Germline assignment: CDR1 LGHNT and CDR2 FRNRAP.

This clonotype was seen only a few times. The chain uses TRBV28 and TRBJ1-4; D is undetermined. Germline V gene lookup returns CDR1 MDHEN and CDR2 SYDVKM. Trimming stripped 2 bases from V and 4 bases from J, with 5 bases between. The CDR3 is made up of 13 amino acids. The CDR3 protein is CASSLRSNEKLFF. CDR3 nucleotide sequence: TGTGCCAGCAGTTTACGTAGTAATGAAAAACTGTTTTTT.

This chain joins TRBV29-1 and TRBJ2-7, with 7 bases matching TRBD1. Germline trimming cut 6 bases from V and 6 bases from J; bases unmatched to any gene: 11. CDR3 length: 13 amino acids. CDR1 SQVTM and CDR2 ANQGSEA come from the germline V gene. The CDR3 loop reads CSVRQGSLLEQYF. The CDR3 DNA reads TGCAGCGTCCGACAGGGTTCCCTTCTCGAGCAGTACTTC.

This clonotype occurred many times. The V and J genes are TRBV5-1 and TRBJ2-5; TRBD1 matches 8 bases. J lost 2 bases, V lost 0 bases, and 3 bases had no gene match. The V gene's germline CDR1 is SGHRS and CDR2 YFSETQ. This CDR3 has 15 amino acids. This chain's CDR3 is CASSLEGTGQETQYF. The CDR3 nucleotides are TGCGCCAGCAGCTTGGAAGGGACAGGACAAGAGACCCAGTACTTC.

This chain joins TRBV29-1 and TRBJ1-2; D is unclear. CDR1 and CDR2 (germline): SQVTM, ANQGSEA. The CDR3 has 11 residues. V was clipped by 7 bases and J by 0 bases, with 6 bases between them. In DNA, the CDR3 is TGCAGCGGACGGGCTAACTATGGCTACACCTTC. Translating it yields CSGRANYGYTF.

This clonotype was seen many times. The V gene is TRBV7-3, the J gene TRBJ1-2; D unclear. Germline lookup yields CDR1 SGHTA and CDR2 FQGTGA. Trimming took off 0 bases at V and 8 bases at J, with 13 bases between the two ends. The CDR3 extends over 14 amino acids. The CDR3, as DNA: TGTGCCAGCAGCTTAACGTTCAAGGCGGAGGGCTACACCTTC. Amino acids: CASSLTFKAEGYTF.

This clonotype appeared many times. The V call is TRBV6-2 or TRBV6-3, the J call TRBJ2-2, with TRBD2 matching 7 bases. The junction had 3 bases not matched to a gene; V was cut back by 5 bases and J by 0 bases. Germline V gene sequence: CDR1 MNHEY, CDR2 SVGEGT. This CDR3 has 15 amino acids. DNA of the CDR3: TGTGCCAGCAGTGAGCGGGAAACGAACACCGGGGAGCTGTTTTTT. Translating it yields CASSERETNTGELFF.

This sequence joins TRBV7-9 and TRBJ2-7; D is undetermined. The CDR3 totals 13 residues. Germline-derived CDR1 and CDR2 are SEHNR and FQNEAQ (reference sequence). Deletions cut 0 bases from V and 2 bases from J, with 5 bases between. CDR3 nucleotide sequence: TGTGCCAGCAGCTTAGCGCCCCCCTACGAGCAGTACTTC. The encoded protein is CASSLAPPYEQYF.

This clonotype was observed at least ten times. The chain combines TRBV10-3 with TRBJ2-5; possibly TRBD1 for D (6 bases). The CDR3 has 13 amino acids. With 10 bases removed from V and 2 bases from J, the gap between germline ends came to 14 bases. Per the germline V gene, CDR1 is ENHRY and CDR2 is SYGVKD. The CDR3 loop reads CATVQGIQETQYF. As DNA, the CDR3 is TGTGCCACAGTACAGGGTATTCAAGAGACCCAGTACTTC.

The chain couples TRBV20-1 to TRBJ2-6; D is ambiguous. The CDR3 has 12 amino acids. Germline V gene sequence: CDR1 DFQATT, CDR2 SNEGSKA (reference sequence). The V end lost 3 bases, the J end lost 3 bases, and 3 bases lay between the germline ends. The CDR3 nucleotides are TGCAGTGCTAGTCTTGGGGCCAACGTCCTGACTTTC. Translated: CSASLGANVLTF.

Ten or more counts support this clonotype. The J gene is TRBJ1-2, the V gene TRBV4-1; a possible D gene is TRBD1 (5 bases). This CDR3 region has 18 residues. V gave up 1 base and J gave up 3 bases, with 21 bases separating them. Germline V gene lookup returns CDR1 MGHRA and CDR2 YSYEKL. The CDR3 region is CASSQAEAGFPRDYGYTF. CDR3 DNA: TGCGCCAGCAGCCAAGCCGAAGCGGGCTTCCCCAGGGACTATGGCTACACCTTC.

This clonotype was detected a few times. This rearrangement joins TRBV11-3 to TRBJ2-1; 9 positions agree with TRBD2. This CDR3 has 15 residues. Germline V lookup: CDR1 SGHNT, CDR2 YENEEA. The V gene end was trimmed by 1 base and the J gene end by 9 bases; junction bases not matched to a gene: 7. The CDR3 DNA reads as TGTGCCAGCAGCTTAGGGGGGAAACTAGCGGGTGAGCAGTTCTTC. This translates into CASSLGGKLAGEQFF.

The sample holds many counts of this clonotype. The V call is TRBV12-3 or TRBV12-4, the J call TRBJ2-1; TRBD2 aligns across 8 bases. This CDR3 spans 14 amino acids. The V gene end was trimmed by 5 bases and the J gene end by 7 bases; junction bases not matched to a gene: 7. CDR3 in DNA: TGTGCCAGCAGTCCCGGACTAGCCTCGAATGAGCAGTTCTTC. This sequence encodes CASSPGLASNEQFF.

V and J are TRBV29-1 and TRBJ1-3, with TRBD1 identical over 8 bases. This CDR3 contains 14 residues. Germline values: CDR1 SQVTM, CDR2 ANQGSEA. With V trimmed by 3 bases and J by 4 bases, 5 bases remained unmatched. CDR3 nucleotides: TGCAGCGTTGAGCGCAGGGGGCCAGGAAACACCATATATTTT. This translates into CSVERRGPGNTIYF.

This clonotype appeared many times. The chain links TRBV9 to TRBJ2-3; unclear D gene. V lost 4 bases and J lost 4, with 10 bases in between. Germline lookup yields CDR1 SGDLS and CDR2 YYNGEE. The CDR3 has 13 residues. DNA of the CDR3: TGTGCCAGCAGCCGGACCCCCCCAGATACGCAGTATTTT. It yields the protein CASSRTPPDTQYF. Using reference TRBV9 and TRBJ2-3 for the parts outside the CDR3, the full variable domain is DSGVTQTPKHLITATGQRVTLRCSPRSGDLSVYWYQQSLDQGLQFLIQYYNGEERAKGNILERFSAQQFPDLHSELNLSSLELGDSALYFCASSRTPPDTQYFGPGTRLTVL.